The present TCR beta chain was sequenced within a study of chronic HIV infection and antiretroviral therapy. Per the germline V gene, CDR1 is SGHTA and CDR2 is FQGNSA. V lost 5 bases and J 6 bases, leaving 17 bases between the germline ends. The CDR3 has 15 amino acids. MiXCR, run by TCRdb on the 5' RACE reads, gives a single entry per CDR3 protein. The sample contains approximately 30,000 distinct CDR3 sequences, over 7% of which appear only once. This clonotype occurred many times. This receptor was obtained from an adult who had HIV and had not received antiretroviral therapy, or was an uninfected healthy control (not recorded which). V gene TRBV7-2 combines with J gene TRBJ2-1, with a tentative D call TRBD2 (6 bases). The sequenced material came from peripheral blood. The CDR3 DNA reads as TGTGCCAGCAGCGCGGGACTGGCAGTGGGCAATGAGCAGTTCTTC. Its protein product is CASSAGLAVGNEQFF.